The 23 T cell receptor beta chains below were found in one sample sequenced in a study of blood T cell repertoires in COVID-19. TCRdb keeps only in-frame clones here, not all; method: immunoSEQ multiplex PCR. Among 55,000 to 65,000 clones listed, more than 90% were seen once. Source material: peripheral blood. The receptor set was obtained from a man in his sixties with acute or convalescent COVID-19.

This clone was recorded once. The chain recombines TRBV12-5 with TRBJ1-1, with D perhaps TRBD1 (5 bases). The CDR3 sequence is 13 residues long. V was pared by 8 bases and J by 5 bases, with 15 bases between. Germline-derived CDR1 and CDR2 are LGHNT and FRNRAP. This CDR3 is CASWGRAGTEAFF. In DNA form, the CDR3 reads TGTGCTAGTTGGGGTAGGGCAGGGACTGAAGCTTTCTTT. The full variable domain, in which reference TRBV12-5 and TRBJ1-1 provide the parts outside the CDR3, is DARVTQTPRHKVTEMGQEVTMRCQPILGHNTVFWYRQTMMQGLELLAYFRNRAPLDDSGMPKDRFSAEMPDATLATLKIQPSEPRDSAVYFCASWGRAGTEAFFGQGTRLTVV.

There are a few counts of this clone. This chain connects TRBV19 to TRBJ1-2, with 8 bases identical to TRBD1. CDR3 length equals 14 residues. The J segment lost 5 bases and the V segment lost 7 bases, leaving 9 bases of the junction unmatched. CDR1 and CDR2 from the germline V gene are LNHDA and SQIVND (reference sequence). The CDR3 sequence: CASNTGTGTYGYTF. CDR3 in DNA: TGTGCCAGTAATACCGGGACAGGAACTTATGGCTACACCTTC.

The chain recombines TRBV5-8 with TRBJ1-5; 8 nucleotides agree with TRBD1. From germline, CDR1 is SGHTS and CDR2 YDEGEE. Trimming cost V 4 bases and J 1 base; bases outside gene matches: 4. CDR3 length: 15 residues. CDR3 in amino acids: CASSLDRVSNQPQHF. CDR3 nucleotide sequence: TGTGCCAGCAGCCTGGACAGGGTAAGCAATCAGCCCCAGCATTTT. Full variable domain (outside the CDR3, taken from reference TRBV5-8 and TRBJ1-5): EAGVTQSPTHLIKTRGQQATLRCSPISGHTSVYWYQQALGLGLQFLLWYDEGEERNRGNFPPRFSGRQFPNYSSELNVNALELEDSALYLCASSLDRVSNQPQHFGDGTRLSIL.

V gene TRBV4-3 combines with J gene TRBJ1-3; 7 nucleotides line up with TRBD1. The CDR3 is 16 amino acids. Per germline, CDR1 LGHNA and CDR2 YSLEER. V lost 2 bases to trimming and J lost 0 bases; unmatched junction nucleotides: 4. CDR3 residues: CASSQRTGGSGNTIYF. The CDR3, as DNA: TGCGCCAGCAGCCAACGGACAGGAGGCTCTGGAAACACCATATATTTT.

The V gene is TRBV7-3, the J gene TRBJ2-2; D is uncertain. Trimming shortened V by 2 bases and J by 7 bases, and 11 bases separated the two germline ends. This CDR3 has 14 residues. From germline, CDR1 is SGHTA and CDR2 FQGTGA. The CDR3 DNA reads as TGTGCCAGCAGCTTACAGGCCTTTGTCGGGGAGCTGTTTTTT. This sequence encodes CASSLQAFVGELFF.

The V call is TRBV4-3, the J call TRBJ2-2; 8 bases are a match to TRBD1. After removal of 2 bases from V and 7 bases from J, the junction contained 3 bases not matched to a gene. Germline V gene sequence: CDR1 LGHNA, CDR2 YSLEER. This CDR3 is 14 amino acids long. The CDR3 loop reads CASSQNRGVGELFF. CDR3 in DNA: TGCGCCAGCAGCCAAAACAGGGGGGTCGGGGAGCTGTTTTTT.

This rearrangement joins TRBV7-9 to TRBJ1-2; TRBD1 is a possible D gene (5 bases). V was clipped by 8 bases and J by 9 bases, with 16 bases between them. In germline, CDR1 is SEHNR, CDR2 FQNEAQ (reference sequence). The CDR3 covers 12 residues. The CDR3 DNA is TGTGCCAGCTGGGGAGGGGATGGGCGCTACACCTTC. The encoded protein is CASWGGDGRYTF.

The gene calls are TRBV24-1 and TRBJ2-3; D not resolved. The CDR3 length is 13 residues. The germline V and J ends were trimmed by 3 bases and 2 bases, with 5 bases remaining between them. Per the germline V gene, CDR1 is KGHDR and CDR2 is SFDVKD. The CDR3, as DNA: TGTGCCACCAGTGATAGCTCCACAGATACGCAGTATTTT. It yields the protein CATSDSSTDTQYF.

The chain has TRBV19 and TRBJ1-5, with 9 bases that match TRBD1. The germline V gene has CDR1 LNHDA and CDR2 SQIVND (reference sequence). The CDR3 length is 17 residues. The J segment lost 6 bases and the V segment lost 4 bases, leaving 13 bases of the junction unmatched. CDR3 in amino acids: CASSNRDRVRLSQPQHF. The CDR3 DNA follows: TGTGCCAGTAGTAATCGGGACAGGGTGAGGCTTAGTCAGCCCCAGCATTTT.

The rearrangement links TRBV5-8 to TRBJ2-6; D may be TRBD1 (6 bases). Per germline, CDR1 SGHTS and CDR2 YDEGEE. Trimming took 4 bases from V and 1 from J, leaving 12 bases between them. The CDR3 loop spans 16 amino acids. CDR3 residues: CASSILRGSGANVLTF. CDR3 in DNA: TGTGCCAGCAGCATTCTCAGGGGATCTGGGGCCAACGTCCTGACTTTC.

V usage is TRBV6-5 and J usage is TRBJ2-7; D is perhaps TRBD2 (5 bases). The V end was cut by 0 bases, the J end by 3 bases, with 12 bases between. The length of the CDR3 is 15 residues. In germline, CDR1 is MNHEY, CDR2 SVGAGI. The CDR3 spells CASSYSRGRVYEQYF. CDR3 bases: TGTGCCAGCAGTTACTCGAGAGGGCGGGTCTACGAGCAGTACTTC.

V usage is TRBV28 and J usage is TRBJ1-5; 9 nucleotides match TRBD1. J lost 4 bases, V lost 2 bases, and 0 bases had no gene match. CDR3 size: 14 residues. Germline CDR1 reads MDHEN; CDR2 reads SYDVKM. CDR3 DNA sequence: TGTGCCAGCAGTTTAGACAGGGGGAATCAGCCCCAGCATTTT. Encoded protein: CASSLDRGNQPQHF.

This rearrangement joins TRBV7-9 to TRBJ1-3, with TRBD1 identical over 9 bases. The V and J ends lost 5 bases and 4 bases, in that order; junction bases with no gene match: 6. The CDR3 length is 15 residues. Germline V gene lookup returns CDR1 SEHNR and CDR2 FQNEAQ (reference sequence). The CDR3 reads CASSDWDRAGNTIYF. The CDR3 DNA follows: TGTGCCAGCAGCGACTGGGACAGGGCCGGAAACACCATATATTTT.

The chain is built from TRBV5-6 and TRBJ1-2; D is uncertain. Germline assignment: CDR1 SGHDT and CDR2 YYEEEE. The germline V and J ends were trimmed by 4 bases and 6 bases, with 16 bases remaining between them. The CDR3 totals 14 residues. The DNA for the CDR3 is TGTGCCAGCAGCCAACGACCTCACGGGGATGGCTACACCTTC. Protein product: CASSQRPHGDGYTF.

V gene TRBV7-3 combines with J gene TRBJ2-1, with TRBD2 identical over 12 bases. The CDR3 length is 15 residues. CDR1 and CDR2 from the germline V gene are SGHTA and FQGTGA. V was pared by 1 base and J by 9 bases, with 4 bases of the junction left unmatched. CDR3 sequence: CASSLRLAGVFEQFF. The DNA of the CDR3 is TGTGCCAGCAGCTTAAGACTAGCGGGAGTGTTTGAGCAGTTCTTC. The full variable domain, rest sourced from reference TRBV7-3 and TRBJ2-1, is GAGVSQTPSNKVTEKGKYVELRCDPISGHTALYWYRQSLGQGPEFLIYFQGTGAADDSGLPNDRFFAVRPEGSVSTLKIQRTERGDSAVYLCASSLRLAGVFEQFFGPGTRLTVL.

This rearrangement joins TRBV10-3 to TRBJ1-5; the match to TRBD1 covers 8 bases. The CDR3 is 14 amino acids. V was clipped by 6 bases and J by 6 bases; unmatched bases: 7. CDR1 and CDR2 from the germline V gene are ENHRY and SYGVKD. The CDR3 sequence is CAIREDRGGQPQHF. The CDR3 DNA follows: TGTGCCATCAGGGAAGACAGGGGTGGTCAGCCCCAGCATTTT.

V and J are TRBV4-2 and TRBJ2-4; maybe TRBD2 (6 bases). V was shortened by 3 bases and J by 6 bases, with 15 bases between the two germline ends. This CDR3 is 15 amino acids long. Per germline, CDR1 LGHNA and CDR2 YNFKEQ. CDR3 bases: TGTGCCAGCAGCCAGATCGATAGCGGCAGAAACATTCAGTACTTC. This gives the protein CASSQIDSGRNIQYF.

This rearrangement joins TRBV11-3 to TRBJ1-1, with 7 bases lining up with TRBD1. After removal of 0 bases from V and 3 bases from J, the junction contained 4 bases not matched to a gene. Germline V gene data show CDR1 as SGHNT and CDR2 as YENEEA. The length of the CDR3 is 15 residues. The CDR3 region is CASSLDPGQYTEAFF. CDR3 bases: TGTGCCAGCAGCTTAGACCCGGGACAGTACACTGAAGCTTTCTTT. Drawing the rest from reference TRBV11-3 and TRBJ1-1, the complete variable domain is EAGVVQSPRYKIIEKKQPVAFWCNPISGHNTLYWYLQNLGQGPELLIRYENEEAVDDSQLPKDRFSAERLKGVDSTLKIQPAELGDSAVYLCASSLDPGQYTEAFFGQGTRLTVV.

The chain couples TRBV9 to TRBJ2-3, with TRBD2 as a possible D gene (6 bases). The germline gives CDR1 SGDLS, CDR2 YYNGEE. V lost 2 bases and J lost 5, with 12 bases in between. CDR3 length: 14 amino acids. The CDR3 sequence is CASSVTGVKDTQYF. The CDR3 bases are TGTGCCAGCAGCGTTACGGGGGTTAAAGATACGCAGTATTTT. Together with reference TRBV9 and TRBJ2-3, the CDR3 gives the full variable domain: DSGVTQTPKHLITATGQRVTLRCSPRSGDLSVYWYQQSLDQGLQFLIQYYNGEERAKGNILERFSAQQFPDLHSELNLSSLELGDSALYFCASSVTGVKDTQYFGPGTRLTVL.

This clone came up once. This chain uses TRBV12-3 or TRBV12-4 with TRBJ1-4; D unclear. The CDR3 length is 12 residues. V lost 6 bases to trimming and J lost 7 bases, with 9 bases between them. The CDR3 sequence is CASSPGSEKLFF. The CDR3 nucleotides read TGTGCCAGCAGCCCGGGAAGTGAAAAACTGTTTTTT.

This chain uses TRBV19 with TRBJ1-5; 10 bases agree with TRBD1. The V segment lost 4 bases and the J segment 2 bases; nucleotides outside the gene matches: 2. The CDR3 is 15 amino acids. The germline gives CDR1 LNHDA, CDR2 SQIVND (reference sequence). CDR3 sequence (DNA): TGTGCCAGTAGTACAGGGACAGGGGGCAATCAGCCCCAGCATTTT. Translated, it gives CASSTGTGGNQPQHF.

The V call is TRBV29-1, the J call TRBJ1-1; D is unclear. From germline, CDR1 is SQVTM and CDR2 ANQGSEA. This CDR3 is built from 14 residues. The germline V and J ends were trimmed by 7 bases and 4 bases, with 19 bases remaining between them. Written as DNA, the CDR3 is TGCAGCGCAGAAGAGGACTCAGGTGTCACTGAAGCTTTCTTT. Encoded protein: CSAEEDSGVTEAFF. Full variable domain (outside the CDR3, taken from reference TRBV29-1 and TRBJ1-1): SAVISQKPSRDICQRGTSLTIQCQVDSQVTMMFWYRQQPGQSLTLIATANQGSEATYESGFVIDKFPISRPNLTFSTLTVSNMSPEDSSIYLCSAEEDSGVTEAFFGQGTRLTVV.

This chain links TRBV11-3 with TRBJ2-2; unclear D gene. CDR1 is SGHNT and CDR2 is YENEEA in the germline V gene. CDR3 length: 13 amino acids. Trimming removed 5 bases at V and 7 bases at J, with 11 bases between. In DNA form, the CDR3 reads TGTGCCAGCAGCCCAGAGGTTAGCGGGGAGCTGTTTTTT. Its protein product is CASSPEVSGELFF.